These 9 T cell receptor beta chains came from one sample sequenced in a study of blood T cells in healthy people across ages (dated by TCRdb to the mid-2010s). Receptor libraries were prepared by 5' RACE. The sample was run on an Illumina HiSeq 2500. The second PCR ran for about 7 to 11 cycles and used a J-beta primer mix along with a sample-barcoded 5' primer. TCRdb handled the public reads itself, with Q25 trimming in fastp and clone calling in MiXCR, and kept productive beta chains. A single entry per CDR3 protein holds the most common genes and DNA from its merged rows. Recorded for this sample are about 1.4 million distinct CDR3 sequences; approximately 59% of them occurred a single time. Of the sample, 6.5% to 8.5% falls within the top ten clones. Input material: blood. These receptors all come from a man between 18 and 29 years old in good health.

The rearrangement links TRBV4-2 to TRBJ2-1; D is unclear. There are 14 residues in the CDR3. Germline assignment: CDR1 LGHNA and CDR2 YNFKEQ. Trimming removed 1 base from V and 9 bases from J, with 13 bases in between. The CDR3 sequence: CASSQGVETGEQFF. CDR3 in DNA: TGTGCCAGCAGCCAAGGGGTTGAAACGGGTGAGCAGTTCTTC.

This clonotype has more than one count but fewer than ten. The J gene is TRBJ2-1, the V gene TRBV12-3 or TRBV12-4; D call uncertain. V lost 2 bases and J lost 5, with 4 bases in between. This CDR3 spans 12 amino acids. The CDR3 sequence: CASSLLNNEQFF. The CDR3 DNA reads TGTGCCAGCAGTTTATTAAACAATGAGCAGTTCTTC.

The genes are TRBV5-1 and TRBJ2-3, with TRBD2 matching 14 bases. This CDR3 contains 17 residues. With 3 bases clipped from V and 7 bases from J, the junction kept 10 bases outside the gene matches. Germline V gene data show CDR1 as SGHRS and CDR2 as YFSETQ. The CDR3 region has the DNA TGCGCCAGCAGCTATATGGGGACTAGCGGGGGCATAAATACGCAGTATTTT. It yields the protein CASSYMGTSGGINTQYF. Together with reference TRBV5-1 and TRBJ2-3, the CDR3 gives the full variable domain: KAGVTQTPRYLIKTRGQQVTLSCSPISGHRSVSWYQQTPGQGLQFLFEYFSETQRNKGNFPGRFSGRQFSNSRSEMNVSTLELGDSALYLCASSYMGTSGGINTQYFGPGTRLTVL.

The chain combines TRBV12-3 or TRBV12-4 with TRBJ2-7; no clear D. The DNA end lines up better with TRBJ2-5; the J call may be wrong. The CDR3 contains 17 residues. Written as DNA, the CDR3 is TGTGCCAGCAGTCTGATCGTCTCGGACCCCCTTGCAGAGACCCAGTACTTC. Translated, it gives CASSLIVSDPLAETQYF.

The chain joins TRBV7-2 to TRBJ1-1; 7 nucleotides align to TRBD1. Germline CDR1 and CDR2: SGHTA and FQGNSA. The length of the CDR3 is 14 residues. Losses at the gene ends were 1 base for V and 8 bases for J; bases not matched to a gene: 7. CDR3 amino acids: CASSLGTGAEEAFF. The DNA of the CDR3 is TGTGCCAGCAGCTTAGGGACAGGCGCAGAAGAAGCTTTCTTT.

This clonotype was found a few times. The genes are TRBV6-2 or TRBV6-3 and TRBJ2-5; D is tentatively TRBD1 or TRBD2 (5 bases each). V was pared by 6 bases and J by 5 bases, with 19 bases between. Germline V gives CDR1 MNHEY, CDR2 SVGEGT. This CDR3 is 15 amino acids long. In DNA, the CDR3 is TGTGCCAGCAGACCCTCCGGGGCCCGTGGGGAGACCCAGTACTTC. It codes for CASRPSGARGETQYF.

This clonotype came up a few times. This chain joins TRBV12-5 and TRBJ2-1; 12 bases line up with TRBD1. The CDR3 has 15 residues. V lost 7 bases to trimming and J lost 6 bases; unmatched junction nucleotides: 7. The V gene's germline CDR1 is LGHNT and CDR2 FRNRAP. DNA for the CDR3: TGTGCTAGTGATATACCGGGACAGGGGGCCAATGAGCAGTTCTTC. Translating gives CASDIPGQGANEQFF.

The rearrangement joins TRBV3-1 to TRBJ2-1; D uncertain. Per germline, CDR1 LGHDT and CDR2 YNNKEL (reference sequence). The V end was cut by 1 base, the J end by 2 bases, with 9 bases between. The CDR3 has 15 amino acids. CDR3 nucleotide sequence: TGTGCCAGCAGCCAAGCCGCGTCTCCCTACAATGAGCAGTTCTTC. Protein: CASSQAASPYNEQFF.

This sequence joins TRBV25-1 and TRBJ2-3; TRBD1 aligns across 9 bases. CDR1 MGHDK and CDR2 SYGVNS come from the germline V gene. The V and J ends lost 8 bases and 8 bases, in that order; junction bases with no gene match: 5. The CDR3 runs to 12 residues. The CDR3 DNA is TGTGCCAGCCAACAGGGGGCAGGTACGCAGTATTTT. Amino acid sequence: CASQQGAGTQYF.